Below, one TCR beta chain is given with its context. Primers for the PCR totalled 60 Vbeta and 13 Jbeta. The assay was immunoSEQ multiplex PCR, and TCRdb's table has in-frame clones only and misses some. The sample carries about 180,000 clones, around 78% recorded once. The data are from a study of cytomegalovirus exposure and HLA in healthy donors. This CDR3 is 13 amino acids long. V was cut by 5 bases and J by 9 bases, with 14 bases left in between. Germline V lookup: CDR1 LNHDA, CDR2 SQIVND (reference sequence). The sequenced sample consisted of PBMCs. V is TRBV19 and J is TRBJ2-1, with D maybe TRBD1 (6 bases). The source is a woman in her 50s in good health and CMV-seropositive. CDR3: CASSGQGYPEQFF. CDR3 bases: TGTGCCAGTAGTGGTCAGGGGTACCCTGAGCAGTTCTTC.